This paragraph reports one TCR beta chain. The V end was cut by 9 bases, the J end by 5 bases, with 16 bases between. Germline loops: CDR1 MNHNY, CDR2 SVGAGI (reference sequence). There are 13 residues in the CDR3. The entry originates in a study of T cell responses to AZD1222 COVID-19 vaccine. Profiled with immunoSEQ multiplex PCR; TCRdb holds only in-frame clones, not every one. The sample contains about 88,000 clones, less than 90% of which appear only once. The TCR originated in an adult who received the AZD1222 COVID-19 vaccine. V is TRBV6-6 and J is TRBJ1-1, with D possibly matching TRBD1 (6 bases). Sequencing was performed on peripheral blood, taken 28 days after the second AZD1222 dose. The DNA of the CDR3 is TGTGCCAGAAGCCAGGGGATGGGGACTGAAGCTTTCTTT. It translates to CARSQGMGTEAFF.